This T cell receptor beta chain was sequenced during a study of vaccination and CD4 T cells after COVID-19. Turning to the study itself: Ranging from 14 to 241, the interval between dose two and post-vaccine sampling had a median of about ten weeks. Overlapping peptides covering the spike proteins of SARS-CoV-2, HCoV-NL63, HCoV-OC43 and HCoV-229E were added to stimulate cells.

Germline V lookup: CDR1 DFQATT, CDR2 SNEGSKA (reference sequence). The CDR3 consists of 13 residues. V lost 6 bases, J lost 4 bases, and 14 bases lay in between. As concerns this clonotype: Its antigen is not known.

The Oncomine TCR Beta short-read assay was what sequenced the DNA obtained from cultured CD4+ T cells. TCRdb recomputed calls from the PCR reads with MiXCR, one row per CDR3 protein. The repertoire holds some 9,600 distinct CDR3 sequences, around 58% seen once, with 20% to 25% in the top ten. Stated treatment: roughly ten-day PBMC culture with coronavirus spike peptide pools or control peptides (ViraFEST assay). Every positive PCR date fell between March and December 2020, earlier than the US Alpha, Beta and Delta variants. The receptor comes from a human donor who had recovered from COVID-19. This sequence joins TRBV20-1 and TRBJ2-3; D is ambiguous. The source material was CD4+ T cells from blood, cultured in vitro. In DNA form, the CDR3 reads TGCAGTGCCTTGGAGAGGAAGGCAGATACGCAGTATTTT. The encoded protein is CSALERKADTQYF.